A selection of T cell receptor beta chains follows, all from one sample in a study of cytomegalovirus exposure and HLA in healthy donors. TCRdb's table, derived via immunoSEQ multiplex PCR, lists solely in-frame clones and lacks some. This table has some 190,000 clones, over 70% appearing once. Sequencing was done on a sample of PBMCs. The origin of the receptors is a man aged 25 to 40 in good health and CMV-seronegative. CDR3s include the opening cysteine and the closing phenylalanine or tryptophan. Each record gives: D gene, V gene, J gene, clone size, CDR3 protein, CDR3 DNA. A D gene is named only where the DNA matches it firmly. Clone size is given for some rows only: seen once, a few or many times, or a class if the clone is expanded.

d_call: NA
v_call: TRBV5-1
j_call: TRBJ2-3
clone_size: NA
cdr3_aa: CASSGGGGPPPTDTQYF
cdr3_nt: TGCGCCAGCAGCGGGGGAGGAGGGCCACCCCCCACAGATACGCAGTATTTT

d_call: NA
v_call: TRBV4-2
j_call: TRBJ1-1
clone_size: NA
cdr3_aa: CASSPGRGNTEAFF
cdr3_nt: TGTGCCAGCAGCCCAGGGAGGGGGAACACTGAAGCTTTCTTT

d_call: NA
v_call: TRBV7-2
j_call: TRBJ1-1
clone_size: few
cdr3_aa: CASSLFGGSEAFF
cdr3_nt: TGTGCCAGCAGCTTATTTGGGGGCAGTGAAGCTTTCTTT

d_call: TRBD1
v_call: TRBV6-6
j_call: TRBJ2-1
clone_size: NA
cdr3_aa: CASSGQGNYNEQFF
cdr3_nt: TGTGCCAGCAGTGGACAGGGGAACTACAATGAGCAGTTCTTC

d_call: NA
v_call: TRBV2
j_call: TRBJ1-4
clone_size: NA
cdr3_aa: CASSETGHGNEKLFF
cdr3_nt: TGTGCCAGCAGTGAAACGGGACACGGTAATGAAAAACTGTTTTTT

d_call: NA
v_call: TRBV7-2
j_call: TRBJ2-7
clone_size: NA
cdr3_aa: CASSPIRTSKSYEQYF
cdr3_nt: TGTGCCAGCAGCCCCATTCGAACAAGTAAATCCTACGAGCAGTACTTC

d_call: TRBD1
v_call: TRBV2
j_call: TRBJ2-2
clone_size: NA
cdr3_aa: CASDRGLNGELFF
cdr3_nt: TGTGCCAGTGACAGGGGGCTTAACGGGGAGCTGTTTTTT

d_call: NA
v_call: TRBV7-9
j_call: TRBJ2-1
clone_size: few
cdr3_aa: CASSPHVTGSYNEQFF
cdr3_nt: TGTGCCAGCAGCCCGCACGTGACAGGCTCCTACAATGAGCAGTTCTTC

d_call: NA
v_call: TRBV7-8
j_call: TRBJ2-7
clone_size: NA
cdr3_aa: CASSLGSGSQYF
cdr3_nt: TGTGCCAGCAGCTTAGGCTCCGGGTCGCAGTACTTC

d_call: TRBD1
v_call: TRBV27
j_call: TRBJ1-1
clone_size: NA
cdr3_aa: CASSTVQGAEAFF
cdr3_nt: TGTGCCAGCAGCACGGTACAGGGGGCTGAAGCTTTCTTT

d_call: NA
v_call: TRBV18
j_call: TRBJ2-4
clone_size: NA
cdr3_aa: CASSEGEENIQYF
cdr3_nt: TGTGCCAGCTCAGAAGGAGAAGAAAACATTCAGTACTTC

d_call: NA
v_call: TRBV7-9
j_call: TRBJ1-2
clone_size: NA
cdr3_aa: CSSSPPGGEANYGYTF
cdr3_nt: TGTTCCAGCAGCCCACCGGGAGGGGAGGCTAACTATGGCTACACCTTC

d_call: NA
v_call: TRBV5-6
j_call: TRBJ2-7
clone_size: NA
cdr3_aa: CASSPLGRGRTYEQYF
cdr3_nt: TGTGCCAGCAGCCCCCTAGGTCGGGGTCGGACCTACGAGCAGTACTTC

d_call: NA
v_call: TRBV6-6
j_call: TRBJ1-1
clone_size: once
cdr3_aa: CASSAGAETEAFF
cdr3_nt: TGTGCCAGCAGCGCGGGGGCCGAGACTGAAGCTTTCTTT

d_call: NA
v_call: TRBV19
j_call: TRBJ1-5
clone_size: NA
cdr3_aa: CASAWEGPQPQHF
cdr3_nt: TGTGCCAGTGCTTGGGAGGGCCCTCAGCCCCAGCATTTT

d_call: TRBD2
v_call: TRBV19
j_call: TRBJ2-5
clone_size: NA
cdr3_aa: CASSTHYDVAGGPVVQETQYF
cdr3_nt: TGTGCCAGTAGTACCCATTACGACGTCGCGGGGGGGCCCGTGGTCCAAGAGACCCAGTACTTC

d_call: NA
v_call: TRBV28
j_call: TRBJ1-5
clone_size: NA
cdr3_aa: CASSPSPGRYSNQPQHF
cdr3_nt: TGTGCCAGCAGCCCCAGTCCAGGGAGGTATAGCAATCAGCCCCAGCATTTT

d_call: NA
v_call: TRBV19
j_call: TRBJ2-5
clone_size: NA
cdr3_aa: CASSIADRAQETQYF
cdr3_nt: TGTGCCAGTAGTATAGCCGACAGAGCCCAAGAGACCCAGTACTTC

d_call: TRBD1
v_call: TRBV7-9
j_call: TRBJ1-2
clone_size: NA
cdr3_aa: CSSSPREGASYGYTF
cdr3_nt: TGTTCCAGCAGCCCTCGGGAGGGGGCTTCGTATGGCTACACCTTC

d_call: TRBD1
v_call: TRBV6-1
j_call: TRBJ2-5
clone_size: once
cdr3_aa: CASRDMGQGKETQYF
cdr3_nt: TGTGCCAGCAGAGACATGGGACAGGGGAAAGAGACCCAGTACTTC

d_call: NA
v_call: TRBV7-2
j_call: TRBJ1-2
clone_size: once
cdr3_aa: CASSQQGYGYTF
cdr3_nt: TGTGCCAGCAGCCAACAGGGCTATGGCTACACCTTC

d_call: NA
v_call: TRBV7-9
j_call: TRBJ1-5
clone_size: NA
cdr3_aa: CSSSDLGDQPQHF
cdr3_nt: TGTTCCAGCAGCGACCTAGGAGATCAGCCCCAGCATTTT

d_call: TRBD2
v_call: TRBV28
j_call: TRBJ2-1
clone_size: NA
cdr3_aa: CASVIAGVNNEQFF
cdr3_nt: TGTGCCAGTGTTATAGCGGGAGTTAACAATGAGCAGTTCTTC

d_call: NA
v_call: TRBV18
j_call: TRBJ1-1
clone_size: NA
cdr3_aa: CASSPTNTEAFF
cdr3_nt: TGTGCCAGCTCACCAACAAACACTGAAGCTTTCTTT

d_call: NA
v_call: TRBV28
j_call: TRBJ1-1
clone_size: NA
cdr3_aa: CASSAEGRGAFF
cdr3_nt: TGTGCCAGCAGCGCCGAGGGCCGCGGGGCTTTCTTT

d_call: NA
v_call: TRBV4-1
j_call: TRBJ2-5
clone_size: NA
cdr3_aa: CASSQDEVRRGETQYF
cdr3_nt: TGCGCCAGCAGCCAAGATGAGGTTCGGCGGGGTGAGACCCAGTACTTC

d_call: NA
v_call: TRBV9
j_call: TRBJ1-3
clone_size: NA
cdr3_aa: CASSVGVAGNTIYF
cdr3_nt: TGTGCCAGCAGCGTAGGCGTTGCTGGAAACACCATATATTTT

d_call: NA
v_call: TRBV19
j_call: TRBJ2-7
clone_size: NA
cdr3_aa: CASRNSGLISYEQYF
cdr3_nt: TGTGCCAGTAGGAACTCGGGGTTAATCTCCTACGAGCAGTACTTC

d_call: NA
v_call: TRBV6-1
j_call: TRBJ1-5
clone_size: NA
cdr3_aa: CASSGPQHF
cdr3_nt: TGTGCCAGCAGCGGGCCCCAGCATTTT

d_call: NA
v_call: TRBV28
j_call: TRBJ1-5
clone_size: NA
cdr3_aa: CASSLMDRNNQPQHF
cdr3_nt: TGTGCCAGCAGTTTAATGGACAGAAACAATCAGCCCCAGCATTTT

d_call: TRBD1
v_call: TRBV18
j_call: TRBJ1-3
clone_size: once
cdr3_aa: CASSPRGDSTGNTIYF
cdr3_nt: TGTGCCAGCTCACCCCGCGGGGACAGTACTGGAAACACCATATATTTT

d_call: NA
v_call: TRBV7-2
j_call: TRBJ1-1
clone_size: NA
cdr3_aa: CASSPSGGNTEAFF
cdr3_nt: TGTGCCAGCAGCCCTAGCGGCGGGAACACTGAAGCTTTCTTT

d_call: NA
v_call: TRBV19
j_call: TRBJ2-3
clone_size: NA
cdr3_aa: CASSTSRGRTDTQYF
cdr3_nt: TGTGCCAGTAGTACTTCCAGGGGGAGGACAGATACGCAGTATTTT

d_call: TRBD1
v_call: TRBV7-9
j_call: TRBJ2-7
clone_size: NA
cdr3_aa: CASSRQGKGYEQYF
cdr3_nt: TGTGCCAGCAGCCGACAGGGAAAAGGCTACGAGCAGTACTTC

d_call: TRBD2
v_call: TRBV9
j_call: TRBJ2-1
clone_size: NA
cdr3_aa: CASRPGTSTYNEQFF
cdr3_nt: TGTGCCAGCAGACCCGGGACTAGTACCTACAATGAGCAGTTCTTC

d_call: TRBD1
v_call: TRBV28
j_call: TRBJ1-2
clone_size: once
cdr3_aa: CASMEGARGGYTF
cdr3_nt: TGTGCCAGCATGGAGGGGGCAAGAGGTGGCTACACCTTC